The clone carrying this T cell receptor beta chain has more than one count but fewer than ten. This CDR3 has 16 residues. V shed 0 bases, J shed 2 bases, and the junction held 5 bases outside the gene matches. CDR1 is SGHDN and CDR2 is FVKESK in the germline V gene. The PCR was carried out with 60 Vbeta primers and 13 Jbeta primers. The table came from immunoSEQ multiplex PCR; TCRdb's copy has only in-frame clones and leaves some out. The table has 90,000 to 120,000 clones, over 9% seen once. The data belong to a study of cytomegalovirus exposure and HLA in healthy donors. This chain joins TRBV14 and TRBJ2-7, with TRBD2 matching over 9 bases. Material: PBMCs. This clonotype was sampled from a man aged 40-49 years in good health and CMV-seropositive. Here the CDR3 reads CASSQDLASGTYEQYF. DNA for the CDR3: TGTGCCAGCAGCCAAGATCTGGCTAGCGGGACCTACGAGCAGTACTTC.